This is a list of T cell receptor beta chains from one sample in a study of T cell responses to AZD1222 COVID-19 vaccine. This table comes from immunoSEQ multiplex PCR, and its TCRdb copy is limited to in-frame clones, with some not included. The table records roughly 130,000 clones, about 90% of them present only once. Specimen: peripheral blood, collected on day 0 of AZD1222 vaccination. The receptors stem from an adult in good health. CDR3s include the opening cysteine and the closing phenylalanine or tryptophan. The order of the fields is D gene, clone size, J gene, V gene, CDR3 DNA, CDR3 protein. The D gene is left open where the match is weak. The size entry is marked missing in some rows and otherwise reads once, few, many or a size class.

d_call: NA
clone_size: NA
j_call: TRBJ2-7
v_call: TRBV19
cdr3_nt: TGTGCCAGTACCGCAAGGGTTAGCTCCTACGAGCAGTACTTC
cdr3_aa: CASTARVSSYEQYF

d_call: NA
clone_size: NA
j_call: TRBJ2-3
v_call: TRBV5-1
cdr3_nt: TGCGCCAGCAGCTTGGAAGGCTACACAGATACGCAGTATTTT
cdr3_aa: CASSLEGYTDTQYF

d_call: NA
clone_size: NA
j_call: TRBJ1-2
v_call: TRBV7-2
cdr3_nt: TGTGCCAGCAGCTTTTACAGGGAGCATTATGGCTACACCTTC
cdr3_aa: CASSFYREHYGYTF

d_call: NA
clone_size: NA
j_call: TRBJ2-7
v_call: TRBV5-6
cdr3_nt: TGTGCCAGCAGCTCCAAGGGGGGGCCTAGAGACTACGAGCAGTACTTC
cdr3_aa: CASSSKGGPRDYEQYF

d_call: NA
clone_size: NA
j_call: TRBJ2-1
v_call: TRBV5-1
cdr3_nt: TGCGCCAGCAGCCCTGCTCAGCGAGGGGAGCAGTTCTTC
cdr3_aa: CASSPAQRGEQFF

d_call: TRBD1
clone_size: NA
j_call: TRBJ1-2
v_call: TRBV27
cdr3_nt: TGTGCCAGCAGTTTACGTGCCCCTTACAGGGGTGACTATGGCTACACCTTC
cdr3_aa: CASSLRAPYRGDYGYTF

d_call: TRBD1
clone_size: NA
j_call: TRBJ2-7
v_call: TRBV5-1
cdr3_nt: TGCGCCAGCAGCCTCGGACAGGGGGCCCTACGTGCCTACGAGCAGTACTTC
cdr3_aa: CASSLGQGALRAYEQYF

d_call: NA
clone_size: NA
j_call: TRBJ1-2
v_call: TRBV28
cdr3_nt: TGTGCCAGCAACGCCCTGGACTATGGCTACACCTTC
cdr3_aa: CASNALDYGYTF

d_call: NA
clone_size: NA
j_call: TRBJ1-2
v_call: TRBV28
cdr3_nt: TGTGCCAGCAGTTTAGGGCGGGGGGGGAACTATGGCTACACCTTC
cdr3_aa: CASSLGRGGNYGYTF

d_call: NA
clone_size: once
j_call: TRBJ2-7
v_call: TRBV3-1/TRBV3-2
cdr3_nt: TGTGCCAGCAGCCAGGCCGGGGCTCCCTACGAGCAGTACTTC
cdr3_aa: CASSQAGAPYEQYF

d_call: NA
clone_size: NA
j_call: TRBJ1-6
v_call: TRBV5-1
cdr3_nt: TGCGCCAGCAGCTTGTTTGACACGGGTACACCCCTCCACTTT
cdr3_aa: CASSLFDTGTPLHF

d_call: TRBD1
clone_size: once
j_call: TRBJ1-6
v_call: TRBV27
cdr3_nt: TGTGCCAGCAGCAGACAGGGCGATTCACCCCTCCACTTT
cdr3_aa: CASSRQGDSPLHF

d_call: TRBD1
clone_size: once
j_call: TRBJ2-3
v_call: TRBV18
cdr3_nt: TGTGCCAGCTCACCGCAGCGGAAACAGGGGGCAGATACGCAGTATTTT
cdr3_aa: CASSPQRKQGADTQYF